Below are 21 T cell receptor beta chains sequenced from a single sample in a study of OX40 agonist ivuxolimab in advanced cancers. Assay: immunoSEQ multiplex PCR; the TCRdb copy retains only in-frame clones and omits some. The sample lists about 52,000 clones, roughly nine tenths occurring once. Sequencing used CD4+ or CD8+ T cells sorted from blood, obtained in a trial of the OX40 agonist ivuxolimab. Receptor source: an adult with an advanced solid tumor such as melanoma, head and neck, liver or kidney cancer.

The gene calls are TRBV9 and TRBJ1-1; D is unresolved. The CDR3 has 13 amino acids. With 3 bases removed from V and 4 bases from J, the gap between germline ends came to 10 bases. Germline V gene data show CDR1 as SGDLS and CDR2 as YYNGEE. The CDR3 coding sequence is TGTGCCAGCAGCGCTCGGACGGTCACTGAAGCTTTCTTT. Protein product: CASSARTVTEAFF.

This sequence joins TRBV11-2 and TRBJ1-2, with TRBD1 matching 11 bases. The CDR3 is made up of 15 amino acids. V lost 5 bases and J lost 3; bases outside the gene matches: 5. Germline V CDR1 and CDR2: SGHAT, FQNNGV. The chain's CDR3 is CASSPGQGGDYGYTF. The CDR3 nucleotides are TGTGCCAGCAGCCCGGGACAGGGGGGAGACTATGGCTACACCTTC.

This clone occurred once. This chain links TRBV30 with TRBJ1-2, with 9 bases that match TRBD1. The trim removed 0 bases at V and 8 bases at J, leaving 10 bases unmatched. The CDR3 runs 15 residues. Germline CDR1 reads GTSNPN; CDR2 reads SVGIG (reference sequence). The chain's CDR3 is CAWSVQGQGFLGYTF. The CDR3 DNA is TGTGCCTGGAGTGTACAGGGACAGGGCTTTCTGGGCTACACCTTC.

The chain couples TRBV10-2 to TRBJ1-1; unclear D gene. This CDR3 is 16 amino acids long. With 5 bases removed from V and 1 base from J, the gap between germline ends came to 17 bases. CDR1 is WSHSY, CDR2 SAAADI, per germline. The CDR3 protein is CASSSGRKTWNTEAFF. In DNA form, the CDR3 reads TGCGCCAGCAGTTCTGGGCGCAAGACTTGGAACACTGAAGCTTTCTTT.

The gene calls are TRBV5-1 and TRBJ2-1, with TRBD2 identical over 8 bases. Germline CDR1 reads SGHRS; CDR2 reads YFSETQ. V dropped 0 bases and J dropped 6; count of bases not matched to a gene: 8. This CDR3 has 16 amino acids. The CDR3 sequence is CASSLVGSGDGNEQFF. CDR3 coding DNA: TGCGCCAGCAGCTTGGTCGGTAGCGGGGATGGCAATGAGCAGTTCTTC. Based on the CDR3 plus reference TRBV5-1 and TRBJ2-1, the full variable domain is KAGVTQTPRYLIKTRGQQVTLSCSPISGHRSVSWYQQTPGQGLQFLFEYFSETQRNKGNFPGRFSGRQFSNSRSEMNVSTLELGDSALYLCASSLVGSGDGNEQFFGPGTRLTVL.

The gene calls are TRBV18 and TRBJ1-1; TRBD1 might be the D (5 bases). The germline CDR1 and CDR2 sequences are KGHSH and LQKENI. CDR3 length: 13 residues. Trimming shortened V by 2 bases and J by 4 bases, and 8 bases separated the two germline ends. The CDR3 nucleotides read TGTGCCAGCTCACCATACAGGAGCACTGAAGCTTTCTTT. As protein: CASSPYRSTEAFF.

The V call is TRBV10-2, the J call TRBJ2-1; no clear D gene. The CDR3 consists of 13 residues. Trimming stripped 4 bases from V and 5 bases from J, with 9 bases between. The germline gives CDR1 WSHSY, CDR2 SAAADI. The CDR3 is CASSAGRNNEQFF. In DNA, the CDR3 is TGCGCCAGCAGTGCAGGTAGAAACAATGAGCAGTTCTTC.

This clone occurred a few times. J is TRBJ1-2 and V is TRBV18, with a weak D call TRBD1 (5 bases). This CDR3 comprises 16 residues. V was cut by 6 bases and J by 8 bases, with 25 bases left in between. Germline V gene lookup returns CDR1 KGHSH and CDR2 LQKENI. The CDR3 region is CASSPRSLGPPGGYTF. In DNA, the CDR3 is TGTGCCAGCTCCCCAAGGTCTTTGGGGCCCCCTGGCGGCTACACCTTC. The complete variable domain, with remaining parts taken from reference TRBV18 and TRBJ1-2, reads NAGVMQNPRHLVRRRGQEARLRCSPMKGHSHVYWYRQLPEEGLKFMVYLQKENIIDESGMPKERFSAEFPKEGPSILRIQQVVRGDSAAYFCASSPRSLGPPGGYTFGSGTRLTVV.

This chain uses TRBV28 with TRBJ1-1; 7 bases align to TRBD1. There are 14 residues in the CDR3. CDR1 and CDR2 (germline): MDHEN, SYDVKM. After removal of 4 bases from V and 5 bases from J, the junction contained 7 bases not matched to a gene. CDR3: CASSWAFRGTEAFF. The CDR3 DNA reads as TGTGCCAGCAGTTGGGCTTTCAGGGGGACTGAAGCTTTCTTT. The complete variable domain, with remaining parts taken from reference TRBV28 and TRBJ1-1, reads DVKVTQSSRYLVKRTGEKVFLECVQDMDHENMFWYRQDPGLGLRLIYFSYDVKMKEKGDIPEGYSVSREKKERFSLILESASTNQTSMYLCASSWAFRGTEAFFGQGTRLTVV.

The chain employs TRBV28 and TRBJ2-5; D perhaps matches TRBD1 (6 bases). The CDR3 contains 17 residues. Trimming shortened V by 5 bases and J by 2 bases, and 21 bases separated the two germline ends. The germline CDR1 and CDR2 sequences are MDHEN and SYDVKM. The CDR3 bases are TGTGCCAGCAGTATCCAATCTACAGGGTTGGGGCAAGAGACCCAGTACTTC. Amino acids: CASSIQSTGLGQETQYF.

V is TRBV27 and J is TRBJ2-3; TRBD2 matches 13 bases. This CDR3 comprises 17 residues. Per the germline V gene, CDR1 is MNHEY and CDR2 is SMNVEV (reference sequence). Losses at the gene ends were 4 bases for V and 5 bases for J; bases not matched to a gene: 9. The CDR3 loop is CASSYSGTSGVVDTQYF. In nucleotides, the CDR3 is TGTGCCAGCAGTTACTCCGGGACTAGCGGGGTCGTAGATACGCAGTATTTT.

The chain carries TRBV7-9 and TRBJ2-4; D assignment may be TRBD1 or TRBD2 (5 bases each). Per germline, CDR1 SEHNR and CDR2 FQNEAQ (reference sequence). CDR3 size: 16 residues. Trimming stripped 5 bases from V and 9 bases from J, with 23 bases between. CDR3 region: CASSDEGPSNLGIQYF. CDR3 coding DNA: TGTGCCAGCAGCGACGAGGGGCCGTCTAATTTAGGCATTCAGTACTTC.

This clone was counted only a few times. The gene calls are TRBV27 and TRBJ2-4, with D perhaps matching TRBD2 (6 bases). The CDR3 spans 15 residues. Trimming pared 3 bases from V and 2 bases from J, leaving 11 bases between. Germline CDR1 reads MNHEY; CDR2 reads SMNVEV (reference sequence). The CDR3 spells CASSLSRGTKNIQYF. The CDR3 region has the DNA TGTGCCAGCAGTTTGTCACGGGGGACCAAAAACATTCAGTACTTC.

The chain links TRBV5-1 to TRBJ1-2; D gene unclear. V was trimmed by 4 bases and J by 8 bases, leaving 12 bases between them. This CDR3 comprises 12 residues. Germline values: CDR1 SGHRS, CDR2 YFSETQ. CDR3 in amino acids: CASSPPARGYTF. In DNA form, the CDR3 reads TGCGCCAGCAGCCCCCCAGCTAGAGGCTACACCTTC.

The chain is built from TRBV10-2 and TRBJ2-3; TRBD2 aligns across 9 bases. This CDR3 comprises 16 residues. Germline values: CDR1 WSHSY, CDR2 SAAADI. V lost 7 bases and J lost 4; bases outside the gene matches: 12. Here the CDR3 DNA reads TGCGCCAGCACTAGGGGTGGCGGGGGGGCAGCAGATACGCAGTATTTT. Its translation: CASTRGGGGAADTQYF.

This clone was detected a few times. This chain joins TRBV7-7 and TRBJ1-3; D unclear. Trimming pared 5 bases from V and 1 base from J, leaving 6 bases between. Germline loops: CDR1 SSHAT, CDR2 FNYEAQ (reference sequence). This CDR3 spans 13 amino acids. As DNA, the CDR3 is TGTGCCAGCAGCCGTCAATCTGGAAACACCATATATTTT. This encodes CASSRQSGNTIYF.

This clone was observed a handful of times. The V gene is TRBV5-4, the J gene TRBJ1-2, with D possibly matching TRBD1 (5 bases). There are 18 residues in the CDR3. The germline V gene encodes CDR1 SGHNT and CDR2 YYREEE (reference sequence). V lost 0 bases, J lost 4 bases, and 22 bases lay in between. In DNA form, the CDR3 reads TGTGCCAGCAGCTTGGAGGGCCGGGTAGGGACCAATCTCTATGGCTACACCTTC. It specifies CASSLEGRVGTNLYGYTF.

The chain joins TRBV5-6 to TRBJ2-7, with D perhaps matching TRBD1 (6 bases). Germline V gives CDR1 SGHDT, CDR2 YYEEEE. Trimming took 3 bases from V and 7 from J, leaving 20 bases between them. This CDR3 has 15 residues. The CDR3 sequence is CASSSPTGLPGEQYF. DNA of the CDR3: TGTGCCAGCAGCTCCCCGACAGGCCTGCCGGGGGAGCAGTACTTC.

The rearrangement joins TRBV4-2 to TRBJ2-2; the match to TRBD1 covers 8 bases. The V and J ends lost 8 bases and 4 bases, in that order; junction bases with no gene match: 9. Germline assignment: CDR1 LGHNA and CDR2 YNFKEQ. The length of the CDR3 is 15 residues. The CDR3 loop is CASRAETGVTGELFF. Here the CDR3 DNA reads TGTGCCAGCCGAGCCGAGACAGGGGTCACCGGGGAGCTGTTTTTT.

V usage is TRBV11-2 and J usage is TRBJ2-4; a weak D match, TRBD2 (6 bases). The CDR3 extends over 11 amino acids. V lost 3 bases, J lost 9 bases, and 6 bases lay in between. Germline-derived CDR1 and CDR2 are SGHAT and FQNNGV. The CDR3 DNA sequence: TGTGCCAGCAGCTTGGGAGGCATTCAGTACTTC. Translation gives CASSLGGIQYF.

The chain is built from TRBV7-3 and TRBJ1-1; the D is unclear. CDR1 is SGHTA, CDR2 FQGTGA, per germline. Trimming shortened V by 2 bases and J by 10 bases, and 11 bases separated the two germline ends. CDR3 length: 12 amino acids. CDR3 sequence: CASSLGFGRAFF. Here the CDR3 DNA reads TGTGCCAGCAGCTTAGGCTTCGGACGAGCTTTCTTT.